A selection of T cell receptor beta chains follows, all from one sample in a study of tumor-infiltrating lymphocytes in primary liver carcinoma. TCRdb recomputed calls from the multiplex PCR reads with MiXCR, one row per CDR3 protein. The sample carries fewer than 250,000 distinct CDR3 sequences, approximately 80% recorded once. Sequenced material: tumor tissue from primary liver carcinoma. Receptors were obtained from a man between 40 and 49 years old with primary liver carcinoma and hepatitis B virus infection. CDR3s include the opening cysteine and the closing phenylalanine or tryptophan. Fields, in order: clone size, J gene, V gene, D gene, CDR3 DNA, CDR3 protein. D genes are given only for firm matches. Expanded clones are given a class, and other clones once, few, many or no size at all.

clone size: few
J gene: TRBJ1-1
V gene: TRBV29-1
D gene: .
CDR3 DNA: TGCAGTGTCTCCCTGGGGGGGATGAACACTGAAGCTTTCTTT
CDR3 protein: CSVSLGGMNTEAFF

clone size: .
J gene: TRBJ2-7
V gene: TRBV7-8
D gene: .
CDR3 DNA: TGTGCCAGCAGCTGGGTGGTGGACGAGCAGTACTTC
CDR3 protein: CASSWVVDEQYF

clone size: few
J gene: TRBJ2-1
V gene: TRBV29-1
D gene: .
CDR3 DNA: TGCAGTGTTGTCTGGGCCCAGAGCGGTGAGCAGATCTTC
CDR3 protein: CSVVWAQSGEQIF

clone size: .
J gene: TRBJ2-2
V gene: TRBV12-3/TRBV12-4
D gene: .
CDR3 DNA: TGTGCCAGCAGTTTATTAATCGCCATGGACACCGGGGAGCTGTTTTTT
CDR3 protein: CASSLLIAMDTGELFF

clone size: .
J gene: TRBJ2-6
V gene: TRBV30
D gene: .
CDR3 DNA: TGTGCATGGACTGCGACAGACCTCTCTGGGGCCAACGTCCTGACTTTC
CDR3 protein: CAWTATDLSGANVLTF

clone size: many
J gene: TRBJ1-5
V gene: TRBV5-1
D gene: .
CDR3 DNA: TGCGCCAGCAGCTCAGGACCGGAACAGCCCCAGCATTTT
CDR3 protein: CASSSGPEQPQHF

clone size: once
J gene: TRBJ2-3
V gene: TRBV7-8
D gene: .
CDR3 DNA: TGTACCAACAGCCCCCTTAGGACTCTCACAGATACGCAGTATTTT
CDR3 protein: CTNSPLRTLTDTQYF

clone size: .
J gene: TRBJ1-6
V gene: TRBV4-3
D gene: TRBD1
CDR3 DNA: TGCGCCAGCTGCTCCTGGGACAGGGGAAGGAATAGACCCCTCCAGTTT
CDR3 protein: CASCSWDRGRNRPLQF

clone size: .
J gene: TRBJ2-7
V gene: TRBV6-1
D gene: TRBD2
CDR3 DNA: TGTGCCAGCAGTGAAGCGGGGAGGGCTAGCAACTCCTACGAGCAGTACTTC
CDR3 protein: CASSEAGRASNSYEQYF

clone size: .
J gene: TRBJ1-1
V gene: TRBV29-1
D gene: .
CDR3 DNA: TGCAGCGTCCAGCGCCGTGGGTGTAACACTGAAACTTTCTTT
CDR3 protein: CSVQRRGCNTETFF

clone size: .
J gene: TRBJ2-1
V gene: TRBV11-1
D gene: .
CDR3 DNA: TGTGCCAGCAGCTTCCATGGACCGCTGGCCAATGAGCTGTTCTTC
CDR3 protein: CASSFHGPLANELFF

clone size: .
J gene: TRBJ2-1
V gene: TRBV5-1
D gene: TRBD1
CDR3 DNA: TGCGCCAGTAGCTTAACAGGGGTCAAAGAGCAGTTCTTC
CDR3 protein: CASSLTGVKEQFF

clone size: .
J gene: TRBJ2-3
V gene: TRBV4-3
D gene: .
CDR3 DNA: TGCGCCAGCAGCCAAGAATTAAACACCCCACATACGCAGTATTTT
CDR3 protein: CASSQELNTPHTQYF

clone size: .
J gene: TRBJ2-4
V gene: TRBV6-1
D gene: TRBD1
CDR3 DNA: TGTGCCAGCAATGAGGCGACAGGGTCCGGCATTCAGTACTTC
CDR3 protein: CASNEATGSGIQYF

clone size: many
J gene: TRBJ1-2
V gene: TRBV29-1
D gene: .
CDR3 DNA: TGCAGCGTTGTGGACGGGGGCGCTTTGAAGGGCTACACCTTC
CDR3 protein: CSVVDGGALKGYTF

clone size: .
J gene: TRBJ2-7
V gene: TRBV11-2
D gene: .
CDR3 DNA: TGTGCTAGCAGTCGCTGGGGCTACGAGCAGTACTTC
CDR3 protein: CASSRWGYEQYF

clone size: .
J gene: TRBJ2-7
V gene: TRBV5-4
D gene: TRBD1
CDR3 DNA: TGTGCCAGTAGCTTCGGGACAGGCGCGAGAGGCGAGCAGTACTTC
CDR3 protein: CASSFGTGARGEQYF

clone size: .
J gene: TRBJ2-3
V gene: TRBV11-2
D gene: .
CDR3 DNA: TGTGCCAGCAGCCGATCGCCGAGACTAACGGGAGAGAGGATAGATAGGCAGTATTTT
CDR3 protein: CASSRSPRLTGERIDRQYF

clone size: once
J gene: TRBJ2-5
V gene: TRBV28
D gene: .
CDR3 DNA: TGTGCCAGCAGTTTATTAGGGTTTGAGGAGACCCAGTACTTC
CDR3 protein: CASSLLGFEETQYF

clone size: .
J gene: TRBJ2-2
V gene: TRBV29-1
D gene: .
CDR3 DNA: TGCAGCGTTGGGGCTAGTGCGGCGAACACCGGGGAGTTGTTTTTT
CDR3 protein: CSVGASAANTGELFF

clone size: .
J gene: TRBJ2-7
V gene: TRBV6-1
D gene: .
CDR3 DNA: TGTGCCAGTAGTGAATTATCGAGCGAGCAGTACTTC
CDR3 protein: CASSELSSEQYF

clone size: .
J gene: TRBJ2-3
V gene: TRBV4-3
D gene: TRBD2
CDR3 DNA: TGCGCCAGCAGCCAAGATCTTCCCTCTGGGAGTAGCGGGAGAGCAGGTACGCAGTATTTT
CDR3 protein: CASSQDLPSGSSGRAGTQYF

clone size: once
J gene: TRBJ2-3
V gene: TRBV6-5
D gene: TRBD2
CDR3 DNA: TGTGCCAGCAGTTACTCTTTAGCGGGGTACGTAGATACGCAGTATTTT
CDR3 protein: CASSYSLAGYVDTQYF

clone size: .
J gene: TRBJ2-6
V gene: TRBV24-1
D gene: .
CDR3 DNA: TGTGCCACCACTGACCCGGAAGAAACTGGGGCCAACGTCCTGACTTTC
CDR3 protein: CATTDPEETGANVLTF

clone size: medium-sized
J gene: TRBJ2-3
V gene: TRBV6-1
D gene: TRBD1
CDR3 DNA: TGTGCCAGCAAATCGGGGACAGGCACGCAGTATTTT
CDR3 protein: CASKSGTGTQYF

clone size: .
J gene: TRBJ2-2
V gene: TRBV29-1
D gene: .
CDR3 DNA: TGCAGTGTTCTAAGCCCAGGCACCAGGGAGCTGTTTTTT
CDR3 protein: CSVLSPGTRELFF

clone size: once
J gene: TRBJ1-5
V gene: TRBV15
D gene: .
CDR3 DNA: TGTGCCACCAGCTGGGTAGTTAATCAGCTCCAGCATTTT
CDR3 protein: CATSWVVNQLQHF

clone size: .
J gene: TRBJ2-5
V gene: TRBV12-3/TRBV12-4
D gene: TRBD1
CDR3 DNA: TGTGCCAGCAGTTCTGGGACAGGGGGCCAAGAGACCCAGTACTTC
CDR3 protein: CASSSGTGGQETQYF

clone size: .
J gene: TRBJ2-1
V gene: TRBV29-1
D gene: TRBD2
CDR3 DNA: TGCAATGTTGGACTAGCGGGAGAGTTCTACAATGAGCAGTTCTTC
CDR3 protein: CNVGLAGEFYNEQFF

clone size: .
J gene: TRBJ2-7
V gene: TRBV6-5
D gene: TRBD2
CDR3 DNA: TGTGCTAGCAGTCCCGGACTAGCGTACGATCAGTACTTC
CDR3 protein: CASSPGLAYDQYF

clone size: .
J gene: TRBJ2-1
V gene: TRBV6-1
D gene: .
CDR3 DNA: TGTGTCAGCATTGAGACATGGGGTATGTACAATGAGCAGTTCTTC
CDR3 protein: CVSIETWGMYNEQFF

clone size: medium-sized
J gene: TRBJ2-3
V gene: TRBV11-3
D gene: .
CDR3 DNA: TGTGCCAGCAGCCCGGGGATCCAGCGGGCCTTGGATACGCAGTATTTT
CDR3 protein: CASSPGIQRALDTQYF

clone size: many
J gene: TRBJ2-3
V gene: TRBV5-1
D gene: .
CDR3 DNA: TGCGCCAGCAGCTTTAATGACAGTCCGGATACGCAGTATTTT
CDR3 protein: CASSFNDSPDTQYF

clone size: .
J gene: TRBJ2-1
V gene: TRBV29-1
D gene: .
CDR3 DNA: TGCGGCGTTGACGATTTTGGCGGGACCACCTACAATGAGCAGTTCTTC
CDR3 protein: CGVDDFGGTTYNEQFF

clone size: .
J gene: TRBJ1-3
V gene: TRBV20-1
D gene: .
CDR3 DNA: TGCAGTGCAACCAAGGGCGATAGCTCTGGAAACACCATATATTTT
CDR3 protein: CSATKGDSSGNTIYF

clone size: .
J gene: TRBJ2-5
V gene: TRBV29-1
D gene: TRBD1
CDR3 DNA: TGCGGTGTTGAAGCGACAGGGGGGGAGACCCAGTACTTC
CDR3 protein: CGVEATGGETQYF

clone size: .
J gene: TRBJ1-5
V gene: TRBV6-1
D gene: .
CDR3 DNA: TGTGCCAGCAGTGAAAAAGGGCAGGGGCAGCATCAACCCCAGCATTTT
CDR3 protein: CASSEKGQGQHQPQHF

clone size: .
J gene: TRBJ2-1
V gene: TRBV4-2
D gene: TRBD2
CDR3 DNA: TGTGCCCGCAGCCAACTTAGCGGGCTCCCCTACATTGAGCAGTTCTTC
CDR3 protein: CARSQLSGLPYIEQFF

clone size: .
J gene: TRBJ2-3
V gene: TRBV29-1
D gene: .
CDR3 DNA: TGCAGCTCCGGTGCTAGCATAGATACGCAGTATTTT
CDR3 protein: CSSGASIDTQYF

clone size: few
J gene: TRBJ1-2
V gene: TRBV2
D gene: .
CDR3 DNA: TGTGCCAGCTGTCTGGGCCCGGGTAATGGCTACACCTTC
CDR3 protein: CASCLGPGNGYTF

clone size: .
J gene: TRBJ1-1
V gene: TRBV12-3/TRBV12-4
D gene: .
CDR3 DNA: TGTGCCAGCACCCGGGTGTGGCTGAACACTGAAACTTTCTTT
CDR3 protein: CASTRVWLNTETFF

clone size: many
J gene: TRBJ2-3
V gene: TRBV29-1
D gene: .
CDR3 DNA: TGCAGCGGGATTCAAATAGCGGGCACAGATACGCAGTATTTT
CDR3 protein: CSGIQIAGTDTQYF

clone size: .
J gene: TRBJ1-1
V gene: TRBV5-5
D gene: .
CDR3 DNA: TGTGCCAGCAGTCATGAGGGTGGGCAGTACACTGAAGCTTTCTTT
CDR3 protein: CASSHEGGQYTEAFF

clone size: .
J gene: TRBJ2-1
V gene: TRBV12-3/TRBV12-4
D gene: TRBD2
CDR3 DNA: TGTGTCATCAGCCTTCTAGGGAGCGGGAGGGGAAATGAGCAGTTTTTC
CDR3 protein: CVISLLGSGRGNEQFF

clone size: .
J gene: TRBJ2-1
V gene: TRBV25-1
D gene: .
CDR3 DNA: TGTGCCAGCTCCAAGGCGGGGGCGGGAAATAACAATGAGCAATTCTTC
CDR3 protein: CASSKAGAGNNNEQFF

clone size: .
J gene: TRBJ2-7
V gene: TRBV4-3
D gene: TRBD2
CDR3 DNA: TGCGCCAGCAGCCGAGATCGGGCTAGCGGCTACGAGCAGTATTTC
CDR3 protein: CASSRDRASGYEQYF

clone size: .
J gene: TRBJ2-7
V gene: TRBV29-1
D gene: .
CDR3 DNA: TGCAGCGCCAAAACATCTGGGACCGGCACTCCCTACGAGGAGTACTTC
CDR3 protein: CSAKTSGTGTPYEEYF

clone size: .
J gene: TRBJ1-1
V gene: TRBV7-9
D gene: .
CDR3 DNA: TGTGCCAGCAGCTTAACGGAGGGAAATACTGAATCTTTCTTT
CDR3 protein: CASSLTEGNTESFF

clone size: .
J gene: TRBJ1-6
V gene: TRBV4-3
D gene: .
CDR3 DNA: TGCCCCAGCAGGCAAGATCTCCAAGGGCAGGGGTCCTCCTATAATTCACCCCTCCACTTT
CDR3 protein: CPSRQDLQGQGSSYNSPLHF

clone size: once
J gene: TRBJ2-1
V gene: TRBV6-5
D gene: TRBD1
CDR3 DNA: TGTGCCAGCAGTGACCGATCCGGGACAGGGCTATATCATGAGCAGTTCTTC
CDR3 protein: CASSDRSGTGLYHEQFF

clone size: .
J gene: TRBJ1-1
V gene: TRBV12-3/TRBV12-4
D gene: .
CDR3 DNA: TGTACCAGCAGCCCCGGGGAGGGGATCGTGAACACCGAAGCTTTCTTT
CDR3 protein: CTSSPGEGIVNTEAFF

clone size: .
J gene: TRBJ1-5
V gene: TRBV11-2
D gene: TRBD1
CDR3 DNA: TGTGCCAGCAGCTTAGCAGGGGGCGGTAATCAGCGCCAGCATTTT
CDR3 protein: CASSLAGGGNQRQHF

clone size: few
J gene: TRBJ2-5
V gene: TRBV5-1
D gene: .
CDR3 DNA: TGCGCCAGCAGCTGGCAGGGGACGGAGACCCACTACTTC
CDR3 protein: CASSWQGTETHYF

clone size: .
J gene: TRBJ1-5
V gene: TRBV11-3
D gene: .
CDR3 DNA: TGTGCCAGGAGCTTAGATTTGGGGGTGGCCCAGCCCCAGCATTTT
CDR3 protein: CARSLDLGVAQPQHF

clone size: .
J gene: TRBJ2-5
V gene: TRBV6-5
D gene: .
CDR3 DNA: TGTGCCAGCATTTACCCAGGGGCGGAGACCCAGTACTTC
CDR3 protein: CASIYPGAETQYF

clone size: .
J gene: TRBJ2-1
V gene: TRBV29-1
D gene: TRBD2
CDR3 DNA: TGCAGCTCCGGGACTAGGAACTGGAATGAGCAATTCTTC
CDR3 protein: CSSGTRNWNEQFF